This entry describes one T cell receptor (beta chain). The antigen is unknown. It may be a read error: a sequence one base away is much more abundant. This entry belongs to a study of identical twins. General study points: Insertion counts were lower in abundant cord blood beta clonotypes, a trend that memory repertoires did not show.

This CDR3 is 13 amino acids long. Germline CDR1 and CDR2: SNHLY and FYNNEI. TCRdb recomputed calls from the 5' RACE reads with MiXCR, one row per CDR3 protein. The table shows about 460,000 distinct CDR3 sequences, with approximately 15% occurring only once. The same sample was also studied in work on yellow fever vaccine responses in identical twins. Per that study: After vaccination, twins' T cell response reportedly seemed partly convergent, partly personalized.

V is TRBV2 and J is TRBJ2-7; TRBD2 might be the D (7 bases). This TCR derives from a woman aged 18-35 years in good health. Sequencing was carried out using CD4+ T cells sorted from blood. This CDR3 is CTSSDSGGGEQYF. The CDR3, as DNA: TGTACCAGCAGTGATTCGGGGGGCGGCGAGCAGTACTTC.